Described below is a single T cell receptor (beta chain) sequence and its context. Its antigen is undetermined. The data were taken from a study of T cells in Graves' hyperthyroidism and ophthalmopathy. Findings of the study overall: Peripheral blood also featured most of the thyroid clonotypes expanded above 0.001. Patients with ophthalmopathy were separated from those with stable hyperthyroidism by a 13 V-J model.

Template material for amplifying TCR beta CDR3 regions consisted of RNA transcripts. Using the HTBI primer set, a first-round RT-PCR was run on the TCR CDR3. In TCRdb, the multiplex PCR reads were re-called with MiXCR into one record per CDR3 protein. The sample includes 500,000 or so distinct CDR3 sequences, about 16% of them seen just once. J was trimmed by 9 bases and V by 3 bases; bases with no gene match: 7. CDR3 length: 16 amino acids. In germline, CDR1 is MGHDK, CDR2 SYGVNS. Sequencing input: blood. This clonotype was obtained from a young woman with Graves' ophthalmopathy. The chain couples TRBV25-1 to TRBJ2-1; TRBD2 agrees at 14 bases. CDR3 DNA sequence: TGTGCCAGCAGTGACCCGGGACTAGCGGGAGTAATTGAGCAGTTCTTC. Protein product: CASSDPGLAGVIEQFF.